The next 24 T cell receptor beta chains were all read from a single sample in a study of beta chain features in type 1 diabetes. The whole isolated RNA underwent reverse transcription, so sequencing captured expressed TCRB transcripts. Produced via immunoSEQ multiplex PCR; TCRdb's table is partial and in-frame only. The data hold roughly 170,000 clones, with less than 15% observed a single time. The sequenced sample consisted of central memory CD4+ T cells from blood. Receptors were obtained from a woman between 18 and 29 years old in good health.

This clone was seen repeatedly, ten times or more. V is TRBV9 and J is TRBJ2-7; TRBD2 aligns across 10 bases. The CDR3 runs 16 residues. From germline, CDR1 is SGDLS and CDR2 YYNGEE. The V gene end was trimmed by 0 bases and the J gene end by 4 bases; junction bases not matched to a gene: 7. CDR3 residues: CASSVGLAGVAYEQYF. As DNA, the CDR3 is TGTGCCAGCAGCGTAGGTCTAGCGGGAGTAGCTTACGAGCAGTACTTC.

This clone has more than one count but fewer than ten. The gene calls are TRBV12-5 and TRBJ2-5; D is uncertain. The germline V gene has CDR1 LGHNT and CDR2 FRNRAP. This CDR3 spans 12 amino acids. The ends were cut back, 2 bases at V and 5 bases at J, with 6 bases in the middle. The CDR3, as DNA: TGTGCTAGTGGTTTGTTTGAGGAGACCCAGTACTTC. It codes for CASGLFEETQYF.

This clone has only a few counts. The V call is TRBV6-4, the J call TRBJ2-1, with 11 bases that match TRBD2. CDR1 and CDR2 from the germline V gene are MRHNA and SNTAGT. V lost 6 bases and J lost 3; bases outside the gene matches: 4. The CDR3 is 15 residues long. The CDR3 spells CASRPLAGVYNEQFF. CDR3 DNA: TGTGCCAGCAGGCCACTAGCGGGAGTCTACAATGAGCAGTTCTTC.

This clone came up a few times. This chain joins TRBV28 and TRBJ1-2, with TRBD1 matching over 7 bases. V gave up 6 bases and J gave up 1 base; unmatched junction bases: 8. CDR1 and CDR2 from the germline V gene are MDHEN and SYDVKM. The CDR3 is 15 amino acids. CDR3 DNA: TGTGCCAGCAGCCTCGGGACAGACCTTAACTATGGCTACACCTTC. This sequence encodes CASSLGTDLNYGYTF.

The chain employs TRBV25-1 and TRBJ2-4, with D possibly TRBD1 on 5 matching bases. Germline CDR1 is MGHDK and CDR2 is SYGVNS. CDR3 length equals 17 residues. Trimming removed 5 bases at V and 0 bases at J, with 17 bases between. CDR3 in amino acids: CASSTVLDTLAKNIQYF. CDR3 bases: TGTGCCAGCAGTACAGTATTGGACACTTTAGCCAAAAACATTCAGTACTTC.

Worth noting for this clone: Within the sample, other DNA sequences also encode this same CDR3. The chain carries TRBV18 and TRBJ2-7; 9 bases match TRBD2. Trimming at V came to 2 bases and at J to 3 bases, leaving 5 bases not matched to a gene. The CDR3 totals 15 residues. Germline V lookup: CDR1 KGHSH, CDR2 LQKENI. Here the CDR3 reads CASSPRLAGSYEQYF. The CDR3 DNA is TGTGCCAGCTCACCAAGGCTAGCGGGAAGCTACGAGCAGTACTTC.

This sequence joins TRBV28 and TRBJ2-5; 11 bases line up with TRBD2. Trimming cost V 2 bases and J 5 bases; bases outside gene matches: 4. The CDR3 covers 15 residues. CDR1 and CDR2 (germline): MDHEN, SYDVKM. The CDR3 sequence is CASSLAIAGGETQYF. The CDR3 nucleotides are TGTGCCAGCAGTTTAGCGATAGCGGGAGGGGAGACCCAGTACTTC.

This sequence joins TRBV15 and TRBJ1-2; 7 nucleotides match TRBD1. The CDR3 has 20 amino acids. Germline V gives CDR1 LNHNV, CDR2 YYDKDF (reference sequence). With V trimmed by 1 base and J by 0 bases, 17 bases remained unmatched. In nucleotides, the CDR3 is TGTGCCACCAGCAGAGTTATGGGACAGACTCCGGAAAATACTAACTATGGCTACACCTTC. This sequence encodes CATSRVMGQTPENTNYGYTF.

This sequence joins TRBV4-3 and TRBJ2-3; 7 bases are a match to TRBD2. Germline trimming cut 0 bases from V and 2 bases from J; bases unmatched to any gene: 5. Germline V CDR1 and CDR2: LGHNA, YSLEER. The CDR3 is made up of 16 amino acids. This chain's CDR3 is CASSQDPSGYTDTQYF. The CDR3 DNA follows: TGCGCCAGCAGCCAAGATCCTAGCGGCTACACAGATACGCAGTATTTT.

The rearrangement uses TRBV30 and TRBJ2-6; D is perhaps TRBD2 (6 bases). V was clipped by 0 bases and J by 2 bases, with 8 bases between them. The CDR3 extends over 15 amino acids. Germline CDR1 reads GTSNPN; CDR2 reads SVGIG (reference sequence). CDR3 nucleotides: TGTGCCTGGAGTGTACGGGGGACTGGGGCCAACGTCCTGACTTTC. It encodes CAWSVRGTGANVLTF.

This clone has more than one count but fewer than ten. This chain joins TRBV7-2 and TRBJ1-1; the D gene is possibly TRBD1 (6 bases). This CDR3 spans 17 amino acids. The V end was cut by 3 bases, the J end by 1 base, with 18 bases between. Germline-derived CDR1 and CDR2 are SGHTA and FQGNSA. For the CDR3, the DNA is TGTGCCAGCAGCTTGGGAACGGGGGGCCGGAGGAACACTGAAGCTTTCTTT. Translating it yields CASSLGTGGRRNTEAFF.

The chain combines TRBV4-2 with TRBJ2-1, with 12 bases that match TRBD2. Germline V gene data show CDR1 as LGHNA and CDR2 as YNFKEQ. The J segment lost 10 bases and the V segment lost 6 bases, leaving 10 bases of the junction unmatched. The CDR3 contains 15 residues. This chain's CDR3 is CASRTELAGGWEQFF. In DNA, the CDR3 is TGTGCCAGCAGAACAGAACTAGCGGGAGGTTGGGAGCAGTTCTTC.

This rearrangement joins TRBV9 to TRBJ1-1; the D is unclear. Trimming took off 4 bases at V and 3 bases at J, with 13 bases between the two ends. The CDR3 extends over 14 amino acids. Germline V gives CDR1 SGDLS, CDR2 YYNGEE. CDR3: CASSLVVGDTEAFF. CDR3 bases: TGTGCCAGCAGCCTCGTAGTGGGCGACACTGAAGCTTTCTTT. Supplemented by reference TRBV9 and TRBJ1-1, the full variable domain reads DSGVTQTPKHLITATGQRVTLRCSPRSGDLSVYWYQQSLDQGLQFLIQYYNGEERAKGNILERFSAQQFPDLHSELNLSSLELGDSALYFCASSLVVGDTEAFFGQGTRLTVV.

This sequence joins TRBV28 and TRBJ1-1; 8 nucleotides match TRBD1. From germline, CDR1 is MDHEN and CDR2 SYDVKM. There are 14 residues in the CDR3. V gave up 6 bases and J gave up 5 bases; unmatched junction bases: 8. This CDR3 reads CASSSQGGETEAFF. In DNA form, the CDR3 reads TGTGCCAGCAGCTCACAGGGGGGAGAGACTGAAGCTTTCTTT.

The rearrangement links TRBV10-3 to TRBJ2-4; D gene unclear. CDR3 length: 13 residues. Germline assignment: CDR1 ENHRY and CDR2 SYGVKD. V lost 6 bases to trimming and J lost 5 bases, with 11 bases between them. CDR3 bases: TGTGCCATCAGCCGGTCCTCGGAAAACATTCAGTACTTC. It translates to CAISRSSENIQYF.

The chain recombines TRBV29-1 with TRBJ2-1, with TRBD1 matching 10 bases. CDR1 and CDR2 from the germline V gene are SQVTM and ANQGSEA. CDR3 length equals 12 residues. V dropped 6 bases and J dropped 7; count of bases not matched to a gene: 3. DNA of the CDR3: TGCAGCGTGGACAGGGGGGGTAATGAGCAGTTCTTC. Translation gives CSVDRGGNEQFF.

This clone has just a few counts. DNA for the CDR3: TGTGCCAGCAGCTACGGACAGGTACGAGCTTTCTTT. Encoded protein: CASSYGQVRAFF. The chain links TRBV5-4 to TRBJ1-1; TRBD1 matches 7 bases. The CDR3 spans 12 residues. Germline CDR1 SGHNT, CDR2 YYREEE (reference sequence). The V and J ends lost 3 bases and 10 bases, in that order; junction bases with no gene match: 6.

This clone was found a few times. The chain is built from TRBV27 and TRBJ2-7; 8 nucleotides align to TRBD2. Germline trimming cut 5 bases from V and 5 bases from J; bases unmatched to any gene: 11. CDR1 MNHEY and CDR2 SMNVEV come from the germline V gene (reference sequence). The CDR3 is 15 residues long. As DNA, the CDR3 is TGTGCCAGCAGTCCCCGGGGGGGGAGGGATAACGAGCAGTACTTC. Translated: CASSPRGGRDNEQYF.

The genes are TRBV7-2 and TRBJ1-2; possible D gene TRBD1, 5 bases. V lost 2 bases and J lost 1, with 8 bases in between. Germline V gene data show CDR1 as SGHTA and CDR2 as FQGNSA. The CDR3 consists of 14 residues. The CDR3 loop reads CASSLKGLNYGYTF. The CDR3 DNA follows: TGTGCCAGCAGCTTAAAGGGACTTAACTATGGCTACACCTTC.

This clone was picked up a small number of times. This chain joins TRBV7-3 and TRBJ1-1; D not resolved. The CDR3 runs to 12 residues. The germline V gene encodes CDR1 SGHTA and CDR2 FQGTGA. V gave up 2 bases and J gave up 7 bases, with 8 bases separating them. Written as DNA, the CDR3 is TGTGCCAGCAGCTTAGGAGTGGGTGAAGCTTTCTTT. Translation: CASSLGVGEAFF.

This chain links TRBV4-2 with TRBJ1-2; the D is unclear. Germline CDR1 is LGHNA and CDR2 is YNFKEQ. The CDR3 has 13 amino acids. V lost 0 bases, J lost 3 bases, and 5 bases lay in between. The CDR3 DNA sequence: TGTGCCAGCAGCCAAGACGGGGACTATGGCTACACCTTC. It codes for CASSQDGDYGYTF.

The chain recombines TRBV29-1 with TRBJ2-6; 7 bases align to TRBD1. The CDR3 totals 13 residues. Germline V gene data show CDR1 as SQVTM and CDR2 as ANQGSEA. The junction had 7 bases not matched to a gene; V was cut back by 7 bases and J by 7 bases. CDR3 sequence: CSAPTGVANVLTF. In nucleotides, the CDR3 is TGCAGCGCTCCAACAGGGGTAGCCAACGTCCTGACTTTC.

The chain links TRBV29-1 to TRBJ1-1; TRBD1 matches 7 bases. V lost 6 bases to trimming and J lost 10 bases; unmatched junction nucleotides: 8. The germline CDR1 and CDR2 sequences are SQVTM and ANQGSEA. CDR3 size: 11 residues. The CDR3 DNA reads TGCAGCGTCTTTGGACAGGCGCGAGCTTTCTTT. Translated, it gives CSVFGQARAFF.

This clone was detected only a few times. The rearrangement uses TRBV5-1 and TRBJ2-2, with TRBD1 matching 7 bases. This CDR3 is 15 amino acids long. Germline trimming cut 3 bases from V and 4 bases from J; bases unmatched to any gene: 6. The germline V gene has CDR1 SGHRS and CDR2 YFSETQ. CDR3 bases: TGCGCCAGCAGCTCGAGGGCAGGGGGCACCGGGGAGCTGTTTTTT. As protein: CASSSRAGGTGELFF.